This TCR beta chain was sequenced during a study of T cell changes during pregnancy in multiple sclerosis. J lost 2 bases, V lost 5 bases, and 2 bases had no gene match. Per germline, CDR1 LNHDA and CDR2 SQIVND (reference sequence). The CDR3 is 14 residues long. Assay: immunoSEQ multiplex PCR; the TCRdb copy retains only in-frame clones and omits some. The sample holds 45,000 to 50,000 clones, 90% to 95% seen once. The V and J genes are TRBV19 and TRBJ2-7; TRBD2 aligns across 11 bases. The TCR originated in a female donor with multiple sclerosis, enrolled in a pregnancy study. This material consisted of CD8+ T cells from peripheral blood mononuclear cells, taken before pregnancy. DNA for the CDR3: TGTGCCAGTAGTTCACTAGCGGGGGCCTACGAGCAGTACTTC. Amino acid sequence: CASSSLAGAYEQYF.